The source of this T cell receptor (beta chain) is a study of shared clonotypes between healthy human individuals. Whole-study results and caveats: Although depth was large, rarefaction showed that sequencing of the sorted subsets was incomplete. With few donors, the genetic and exposure-history diversity represented was limited. Against clonotypes common to all four donors, non-shared ones had lower generation probabilities.

Profiling relied on immunoSEQ multiplex PCR, and the TCRdb table lists in-frame clones only, not all of them. The sample holds fewer than 1.4 million clones, around 82% seen once. A word on this clone: The antigen is not known.

Nashville, Tennessee was home to all donors, who were Caucasian adults. V lost 5 bases to trimming and J lost 5 bases, with 16 bases between them. This CDR3 region has 14 residues. The V gene's germline CDR1 is SGHRS and CDR2 YFSETQ. This receptor was obtained from a man aged 18 to 30 in good health. Some clones in this sample may be carry-over from other donors' samples. The V gene is TRBV5-1, the J gene TRBJ1-1; D possibly corresponds to TRBD1 (5 bases). Sequencing was done on a sample of memory CD4+ T cells from PBMCs. This sample's subset: CD45RA-negative fraction. The chain's CDR3 is CASSKEGERTEAFF. CDR3 nucleotides: TGCGCCAGCAGTAAGGAAGGGGAGAGGACTGAAGCTTTCTTT.